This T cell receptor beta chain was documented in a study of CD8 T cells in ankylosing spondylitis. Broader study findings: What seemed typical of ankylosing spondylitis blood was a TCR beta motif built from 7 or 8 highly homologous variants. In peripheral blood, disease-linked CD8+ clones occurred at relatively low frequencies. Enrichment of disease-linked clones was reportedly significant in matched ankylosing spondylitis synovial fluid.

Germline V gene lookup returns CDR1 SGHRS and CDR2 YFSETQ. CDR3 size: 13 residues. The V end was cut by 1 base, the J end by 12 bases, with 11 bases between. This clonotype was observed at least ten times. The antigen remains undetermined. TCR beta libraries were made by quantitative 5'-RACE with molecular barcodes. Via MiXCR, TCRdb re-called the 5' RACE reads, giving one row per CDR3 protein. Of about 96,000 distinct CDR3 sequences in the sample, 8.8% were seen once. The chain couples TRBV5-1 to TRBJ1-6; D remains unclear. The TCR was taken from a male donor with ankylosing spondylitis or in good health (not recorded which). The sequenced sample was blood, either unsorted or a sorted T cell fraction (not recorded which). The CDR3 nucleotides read TGCGCCAGCAGCTTGACCCCAGCGAAACCCCTCCACTTT. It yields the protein CASSLTPAKPLHF.